The present entry profiles one T cell receptor beta chain with its context. These data are taken from a study of blood T cell repertoires in COVID-19. Germline V gene sequence: CDR1 MNHNY, CDR2 SVGAGI (reference sequence). V was trimmed by 4 bases and J by 8 bases, leaving 15 bases between them. The CDR3 loop spans 14 amino acids. Repertoires were generated with immunoSEQ multiplex PCR, while TCRdb's copy carries only in-frame clones and drops some. The sample records approximately 110,000 clones, 60% to 80% being singletons. Enrolled during active infection, Seattle patients were then followed longitudinally.

Input material: peripheral blood. The clonotype originates from an older man with COVID-19, enrolled during active disease. The chain employs TRBV6-6 and TRBJ1-3; D possibly corresponds to TRBD1 (5 bases). Here the CDR3 reads CASSWTPTGDTIYF. The CDR3 region has the DNA TGTGCCAGCAGTTGGACACCAACGGGGGACACCATATATTTT.